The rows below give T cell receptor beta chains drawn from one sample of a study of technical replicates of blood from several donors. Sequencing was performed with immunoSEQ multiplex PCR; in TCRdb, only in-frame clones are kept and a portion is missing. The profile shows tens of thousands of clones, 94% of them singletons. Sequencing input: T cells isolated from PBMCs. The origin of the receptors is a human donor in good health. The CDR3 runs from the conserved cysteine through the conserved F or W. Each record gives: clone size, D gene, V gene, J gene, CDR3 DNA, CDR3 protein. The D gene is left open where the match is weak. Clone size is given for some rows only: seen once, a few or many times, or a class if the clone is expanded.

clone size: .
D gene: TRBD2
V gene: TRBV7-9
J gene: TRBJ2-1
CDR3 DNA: TGTGCCAGCATAGCGGGAGGGCGGGTCAATGAGCAGTTCTTC
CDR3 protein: CASIAGGRVNEQFF

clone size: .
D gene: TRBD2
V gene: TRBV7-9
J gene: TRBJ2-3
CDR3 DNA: TGTGCCAGCAGCTTTGGGACTAGCGGGAACACAGATACGCAGTATTTT
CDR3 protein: CASSFGTSGNTDTQYF

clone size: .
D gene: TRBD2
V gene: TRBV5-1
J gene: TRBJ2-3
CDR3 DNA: TGCGCCAGCAGCTCCGGACTAGCGGGGGGGTTCAGAACAGATACGCAGTATTTT
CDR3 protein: CASSSGLAGGFRTDTQYF

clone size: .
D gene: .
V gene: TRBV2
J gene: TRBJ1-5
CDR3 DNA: TGTGCCAGCAGTAGGGGAGGCCAGCCCCAGCATTTT
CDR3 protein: CASSRGGQPQHF

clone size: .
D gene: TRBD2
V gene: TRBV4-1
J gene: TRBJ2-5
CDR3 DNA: TGCGCCAGCAGCCAATTGGGCGGGAGCGAAGAGACCCAGTACTTC
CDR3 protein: CASSQLGGSEETQYF

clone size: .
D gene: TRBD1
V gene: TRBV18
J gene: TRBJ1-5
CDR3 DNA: TGTGCCAGCTCACCTAGACAGGGAGGAAGCAATCAGCCCCAGCATTTT
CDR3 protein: CASSPRQGGSNQPQHF

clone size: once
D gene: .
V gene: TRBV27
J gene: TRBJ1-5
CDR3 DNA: TGTGCCAGCAGTTGGGGAGGCAATCAGCCCCAGCATTTT
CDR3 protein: CASSWGGNQPQHF

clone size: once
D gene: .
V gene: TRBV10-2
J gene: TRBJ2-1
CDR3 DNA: TGCGCCAGCAGAACAGGGAGCAATGAGCAGTTCTTC
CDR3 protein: CASRTGSNEQFF

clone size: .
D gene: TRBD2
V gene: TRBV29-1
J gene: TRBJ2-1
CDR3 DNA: TGCAGCGTCATAGCGGGAGGGCCCCCGGACAATGAGCAGTTCTTC
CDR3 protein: CSVIAGGPPDNEQFF

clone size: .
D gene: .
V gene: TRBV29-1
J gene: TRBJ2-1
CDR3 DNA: TGCAGCGTTGACGTAAAAGGAGCAGTGATTTTCTCCTACAATGAGCAGTTCTTC
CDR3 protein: CSVDVKGAVIFSYNEQFF

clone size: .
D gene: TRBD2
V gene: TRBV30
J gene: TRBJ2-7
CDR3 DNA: TGTGCCTGGAGTGTAGCGGGGGGTATCGAGCAGTACTTC
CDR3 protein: CAWSVAGGIEQYF

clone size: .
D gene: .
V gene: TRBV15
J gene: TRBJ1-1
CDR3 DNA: TGTGCCACCAGCAGACTTCTAATAGTTGGGGGCAAGGGTAAAAACACTGAAGCTTTCTTT
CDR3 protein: CATSRLLIVGGKGKNTEAFF

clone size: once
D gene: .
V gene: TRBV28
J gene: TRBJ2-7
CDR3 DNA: TGTGCCAGCAGTTTATACGTAGCTTACGAGCAGTACTTC
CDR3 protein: CASSLYVAYEQYF

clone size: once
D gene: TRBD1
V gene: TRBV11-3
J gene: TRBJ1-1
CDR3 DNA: TGTGCCAGCAGCCCTGGACAGGGAAAAAGTCGGAACACTGAAGCTTTCTTT
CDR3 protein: CASSPGQGKSRNTEAFF

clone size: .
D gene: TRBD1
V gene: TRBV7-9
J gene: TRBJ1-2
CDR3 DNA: TGTGCCAGCATCCTCGGGGACAGGGGCGGCTACACCTTC
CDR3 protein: CASILGDRGGYTF

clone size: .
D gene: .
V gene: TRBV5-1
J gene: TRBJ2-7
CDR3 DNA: TGCGCCAGCAGCTTGGTCCCAGGGTTCGGCTCCTACGAGCAGTACTTC
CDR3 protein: CASSLVPGFGSYEQYF

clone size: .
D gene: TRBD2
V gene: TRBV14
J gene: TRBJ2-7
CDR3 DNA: TGTGCCAGCAGCCCGGCCTCCCGGGAGGAGGGCCTCTACGAGCAGTACTTC
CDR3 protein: CASSPASREEGLYEQYF

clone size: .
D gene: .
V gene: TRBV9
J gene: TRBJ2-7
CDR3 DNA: TGTGCCAGCAGCGTAGAGGGGCGGAACGGCCTTCCTTACGAGCAGTACTTC
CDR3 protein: CASSVEGRNGLPYEQYF

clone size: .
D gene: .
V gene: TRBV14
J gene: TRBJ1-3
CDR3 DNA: TGTGCCAGCAGCCAAGGACAGAATGGAAACACCATATATTTT
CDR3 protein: CASSQGQNGNTIYF

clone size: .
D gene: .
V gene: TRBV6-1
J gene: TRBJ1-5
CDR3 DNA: TGTGCCAGCAAGAGGACAGAGTATAGCAATCAGCCCCAGCATTTT
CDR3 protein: CASKRTEYSNQPQHF

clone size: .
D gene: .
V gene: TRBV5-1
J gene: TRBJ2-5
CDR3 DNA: TGCGCCAGCAGCCCTAATAGGGGGAAGGGAGAGACCCAGTACTTC
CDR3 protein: CASSPNRGKGETQYF

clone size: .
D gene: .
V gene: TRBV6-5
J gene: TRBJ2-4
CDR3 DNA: TGTGCCAGCAGTTACGACAGATCTCTAGCCAAAAACATTCAGTACTTC
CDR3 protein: CASSYDRSLAKNIQYF

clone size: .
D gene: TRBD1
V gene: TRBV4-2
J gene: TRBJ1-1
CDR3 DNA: TGTGCCAGCAGCCAGGTCCGGGACAGTGAGGCCCCCGAGGCTTTCTTT
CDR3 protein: CASSQVRDSEAPEAFF

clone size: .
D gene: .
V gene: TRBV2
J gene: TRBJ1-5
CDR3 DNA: TGTGCCAGCAGTGAAGCGATGTCTTTCAGGGGCAATCAGCCCCAGCATTTT
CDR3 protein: CASSEAMSFRGNQPQHF

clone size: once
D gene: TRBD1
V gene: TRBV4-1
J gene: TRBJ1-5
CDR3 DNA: TGCGCCAGCAGCCAAGATCTGGTTGGAGGGGGCGGGCAGCCCCAGCATTTT
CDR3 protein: CASSQDLVGGGGQPQHF

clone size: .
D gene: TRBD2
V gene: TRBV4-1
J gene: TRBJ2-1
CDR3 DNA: TGCGCCAGCAGCCAGGCACTAGCGGGGCTTACCTACAATGAGCAGTTCTTC
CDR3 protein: CASSQALAGLTYNEQFF

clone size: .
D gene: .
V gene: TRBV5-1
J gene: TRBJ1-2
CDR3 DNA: TGCGCCAGCCACCCCGGGCCAGGGGAAGATGGCTACACCTTC
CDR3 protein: CASHPGPGEDGYTF

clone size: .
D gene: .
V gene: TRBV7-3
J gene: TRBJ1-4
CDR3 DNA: TGTGCCAGCAGCTTAGCGGGGGGCACCAATGAAAAACTGTTTTTT
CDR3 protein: CASSLAGGTNEKLFF

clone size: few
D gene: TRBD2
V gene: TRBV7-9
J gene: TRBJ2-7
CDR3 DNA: TGTGCCAGCAGCTTACTAGCGGGGAACTACGAGCAGTACTTC
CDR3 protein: CASSLLAGNYEQYF

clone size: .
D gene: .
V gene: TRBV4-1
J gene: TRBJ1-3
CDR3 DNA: TGCGCCAGCAGGCCCCAGGACAGCTCTGGAAACACCATATATTTT
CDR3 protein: CASRPQDSSGNTIYF

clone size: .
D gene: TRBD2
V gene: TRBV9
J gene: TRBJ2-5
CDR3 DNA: TGTGCCAGCAGCGTGTTTGGGAGGACTAGCGGGAGAAAGGGTGAGACCCAGTACTTC
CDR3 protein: CASSVFGRTSGRKGETQYF

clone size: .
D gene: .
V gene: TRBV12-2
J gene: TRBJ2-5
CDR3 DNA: TGTGCAAGTCGCTTGGGAGCGACTAGCGGGAGAGTAGAGACCCAGTACTTC
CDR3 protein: CASRLGATSGRVETQYF

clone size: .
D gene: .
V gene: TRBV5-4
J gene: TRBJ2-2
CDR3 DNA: TGTGCCAGCAGCTTGGCGCTAGCCGCCGGGGAGCTGTTTTTT
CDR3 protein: CASSLALAAGELFF

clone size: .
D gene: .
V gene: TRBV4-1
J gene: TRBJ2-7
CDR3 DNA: TGCGCCAGCAGCCTTACAGGGAGTACCTACGAGCAGTACTTC
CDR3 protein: CASSLTGSTYEQYF

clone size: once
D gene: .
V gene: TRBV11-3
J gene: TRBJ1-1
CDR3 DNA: TGTGCCAGCAGCCCGCCCGGGAGTCTGAACACTGAAGCTTTCTTT
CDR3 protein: CASSPPGSLNTEAFF

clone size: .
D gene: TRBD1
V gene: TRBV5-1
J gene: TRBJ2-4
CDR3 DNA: TGCGCCAGCAGCTTGGAAGGGGGCCAGGGGTTCCAGTACTTC
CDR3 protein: CASSLEGGQGFQYF

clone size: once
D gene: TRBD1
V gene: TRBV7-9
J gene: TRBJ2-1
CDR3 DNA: TGTGCCGGCCTTAAGACAGGGGGGGCCTACAATGAGCAGTTCTTC
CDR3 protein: CAGLKTGGAYNEQFF

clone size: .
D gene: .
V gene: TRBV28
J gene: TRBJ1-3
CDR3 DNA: TGTGCCAGCAGTTTCGATGATGCAGGGGCCTCCGAGACGAGTCCTGGAAACACCATATATTTT
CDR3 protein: CASSFDDAGASETSPGNTIYF

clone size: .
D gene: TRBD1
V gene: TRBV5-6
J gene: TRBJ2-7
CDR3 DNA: TGTGCCAGCGGACGTGCGGGACAGGGCTACGAGCAGTACTTC
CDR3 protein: CASGRAGQGYEQYF

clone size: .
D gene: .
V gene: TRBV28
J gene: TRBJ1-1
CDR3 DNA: TGTGCCAGCAGATCAGGGGCCGTGAACACTGAAGCTTTCTTT
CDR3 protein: CASRSGAVNTEAFF

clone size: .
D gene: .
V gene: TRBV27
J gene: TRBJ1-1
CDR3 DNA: TGTGCCAGCAGTTTTGCCCACAGGAACACTGAAGCTTTCTTT
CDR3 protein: CASSFAHRNTEAFF

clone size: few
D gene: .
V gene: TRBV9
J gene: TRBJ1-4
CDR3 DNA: TGTGCCAGCAGCGTAGCAGAGGTATCTGAAAAACTGTTTTTT
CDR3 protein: CASSVAEVSEKLFF

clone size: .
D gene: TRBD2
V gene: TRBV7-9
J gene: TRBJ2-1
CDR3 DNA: TGTGCCAGCAGCTTAGATCAGAAAGCTAGCGGGTTCTACAATGAGCAGTTCTTC
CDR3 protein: CASSLDQKASGFYNEQFF

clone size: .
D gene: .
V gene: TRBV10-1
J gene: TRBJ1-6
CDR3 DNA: TGCGCCAGCACCCGGATCAGTGGAGGCTATAATTCACCCCTCCACTTT
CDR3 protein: CASTRISGGYNSPLHF